One sample yielded the 32 T cell receptor beta chains listed below, sequenced in a study of T cells after yellow fever vaccination. One entry per CDR3 protein, called by TCRdb with MiXCR from the 5' RACE reads. The repertoire holds 250,000 to 350,000 distinct CDR3 sequences, with around 6.8% as singletons. The sequencing here drew on PBMCs, taken about 41 days after the first yellow fever vaccination. Receptor source: a young man who received the YFV17D yellow fever vaccine.

The V call is TRBV6-5, the J call TRBJ1-4; D is possibly TRBD1 (6 bases). Looked up from germline, CDR1 is MNHEY and CDR2 is SVGAGI. The CDR3 extends over 15 amino acids. With 2 bases removed from V and 8 bases from J, the gap between germline ends came to 15 bases. The CDR3 here is CASSYEGGGKEKLFF. The CDR3 nucleotides read TGTGCCAGCAGTTACGAGGGGGGTGGAAAAGAAAAACTGTTTTTT.

At least ten counts were recorded for this clonotype. The rearrangement links TRBV20-1 to TRBJ2-3, with 11 bases matching TRBD1. The V gene end was trimmed by 5 bases and the J gene end by 6 bases; junction bases not matched to a gene: 10. CDR1 and CDR2 from the germline V gene are DFQATT and SNEGSKA (reference sequence). The length of the CDR3 is 15 residues. CDR3 in DNA: TGCAGTGCTTCTAATCCGGGACAGGGGGGGGATACGCAGTATTTT. Protein product: CSASNPGQGGDTQYF.

The chain employs TRBV2 and TRBJ2-1, with 11 bases matching TRBD2. The CDR3 runs to 20 residues. Germline V gene sequence: CDR1 SNHLY, CDR2 FYNNEI. J was trimmed by 0 bases and V by 6 bases; bases with no gene match: 16. CDR3 region: CASRGGTSGVSVSSYNEQFF. The DNA of the CDR3 is TGTGCCAGCAGGGGCGGGACTAGCGGTGTCTCTGTGAGCTCCTACAATGAGCAGTTCTTC.

The chain carries TRBV6-2 or TRBV6-3 and TRBJ2-7; tentative D call: TRBD2 (6 bases). The ends were cut back, 4 bases at V and 3 bases at J, with 16 bases in the middle. Germline CDR1 reads MNHEY; CDR2 reads SVGEGT. This CDR3 region has 15 residues. CDR3 coding DNA: TGTGCCAGCAGTTTTTTTGCGGGGAGGTACTACGAGCAGTACGTC. Its protein product is CASSFFAGRYYEQYV.

Only a few counts were recorded for this clonotype. The genes are TRBV5-1 and TRBJ2-3; a weak D match, TRBD1 (6 bases). The germline V gene has CDR1 SGHRS and CDR2 YFSETQ. The V end was cut by 4 bases, the J end by 2 bases, with 14 bases between. The CDR3 sequence is 15 residues long. CDR3 loop: CASSLQGRVTDTQYF. Written as DNA, the CDR3 is TGCGCCAGCAGCCTCCAGGGGCGAGTCACAGATACGCAGTATTTT.

The chain joins TRBV7-8 to TRBJ2-6; D not certain. V gave up 0 bases and J gave up 2 bases, with 11 bases separating them. Looked up from germline, CDR1 is SGHVS and CDR2 is FQNEAQ. CDR3 length: 17 amino acids. DNA for the CDR3: TGTGCCAGCAGCTTAGCGCGGTTGGGGACTGGGGCCAACGTCCTGACTTTC. Protein: CASSLARLGTGANVLTF.

The CDR3 protein is CASSSILWSVNSPLHF. CDR3 sequence (DNA): TGTGCCAGCAGCTCCATCCTCTGGTCCGTGAATTCACCCCTCCACTTT. The V call is TRBV5-6, the J call TRBJ1-6; no reliable D call. Germline V gives CDR1 SGHDT, CDR2 YYEEEE. V was trimmed by 3 bases and J by 7 bases, leaving 17 bases between them. The CDR3 sequence is 16 residues long.

J is TRBJ2-1 and V is TRBV27; 11 nucleotides match TRBD2. Per germline, CDR1 MNHEY and CDR2 SMNVEV (reference sequence). The ends lost 2 bases at V and 0 bases at J; junction bases unmatched: 6. The CDR3 extends over 18 amino acids. This chain's CDR3 is CASSLLLAGVSSYNEQFF. The CDR3, as DNA: TGTGCCAGCAGTTTACTACTAGCGGGGGTGAGCTCCTACAATGAGCAGTTCTTC.

This clonotype was recorded at least ten times. The V and J genes are TRBV3-1 and TRBJ2-7; no firm D call. Germline V lookup: CDR1 LGHDT, CDR2 YNNKEL (reference sequence). The CDR3 loop spans 13 amino acids. The germline V and J ends were trimmed by 1 base and 7 bases, with 11 bases remaining between them. The CDR3 spells CASSQGTMFEQYV. CDR3 bases: TGTGCCAGCAGCCAAGGGACGATGTTTGAGCAGTACGTC.

This clonotype has a handful of counts. This chain links TRBV7-3 with TRBJ2-1, with TRBD1 matching over 7 bases. Trimming at V came to 4 bases and at J to 0 bases, leaving 12 bases not matched to a gene. Germline loops: CDR1 SGHTA, CDR2 FQGTGA. The CDR3 consists of 18 residues. In DNA, the CDR3 is TGTGCCAGCAGCTCCAAAATTACAGGGGCTCTCTCCTACAATGAGCAGTTCTTC. Translated, it gives CASSSKITGALSYNEQFF.

This clonotype was counted only a few times. The chain employs TRBV5-4 and TRBJ2-7; D remains ambiguous. Germline lookup yields CDR1 SGHNT and CDR2 YYREEE (reference sequence). V dropped 5 bases and J dropped 1 base, with 10 bases sitting between them. There are 13 residues in the CDR3. The CDR3 sequence is CASRPTPSYEQYF. Written as DNA, the CDR3 is TGTGCCAGCAGACCAACACCTTCCTACGAGCAGTACTTC.

There are many counts of this clonotype. This rearrangement joins TRBV20-1 to TRBJ2-7; D is perhaps TRBD1 (6 bases). The CDR3 has 11 amino acids. The V end was cut by 4 bases, the J end by 4 bases, with 8 bases between. Germline V gene data show CDR1 as DFQATT and CDR2 as SNEGSKA (reference sequence). CDR3 sequence (DNA): TGCAGTGCTACAGGGGCGTACGAGCAGTACTTC. Translation gives CSATGAYEQYF.

The chain joins TRBV19 to TRBJ2-7, with 7 bases identical to TRBD1. Germline trimming cut 5 bases from V and 2 bases from J; bases unmatched to any gene: 12. CDR1 LNHDA and CDR2 SQIVND come from the germline V gene (reference sequence). The CDR3 has 16 residues. This CDR3 reads CASSLDLGQSPYEQYF. CDR3 DNA sequence: TGTGCCAGTAGTCTTGACCTGGGACAGTCGCCCTACGAGCAGTACTTC.

Here the CDR3 DNA reads TGTGCCAGCAGCTTGAACATAGATGGCTACACCTTC. Protein sequence: CASSLNIDGYTF. The J gene is TRBJ1-2, the V gene TRBV7-2; no firm D call. V lost 3 bases, J lost 6 bases, and 8 bases lay in between. CDR1 is SGHTA, CDR2 FQGNSA, per germline. The CDR3 has 12 residues.

A few counts support this clonotype. This chain joins TRBV5-1 and TRBJ2-3; 7 bases are shared with TRBD1. This CDR3 is 13 amino acids long. J lost 9 bases, V lost 4 bases, and 8 bases had no gene match. Germline CDR1 SGHRS, CDR2 YFSETQ. This CDR3 is CASSPGTEPTQYF. The CDR3 coding sequence is TGCGCCAGCAGCCCAGGGACAGAACCAACGCAGTATTTT.

This clonotype was seen a handful of times. The CDR3 loop reads CASSQATGGFYEQFF. In DNA, the CDR3 is TGCGCCAGCAGCCAAGCGACAGGGGGCTTCTATGAGCAGTTCTTC. The chain combines TRBV4-1 with TRBJ2-1; 10 nucleotides line up with TRBD1. The CDR3 covers 15 residues. Per germline, CDR1 MGHRA and CDR2 YSYEKL. J was trimmed by 8 bases and V by 1 base; bases with no gene match: 5.

The chain combines TRBV11-2 with TRBJ2-3; 8 positions agree with TRBD2. Germline CDR1 SGHAT, CDR2 FQNNGV. This CDR3 is 18 amino acids long. V lost 2 bases, J lost 1 base, and 11 bases stayed unmatched. CDR3: CASSLNRGGRVGTDTQYF. The CDR3 coding sequence is TGTGCCAGCAGCTTAAATCGGGGGGGCCGTGTGGGCACAGATACGCAGTATTTT. The full variable domain, completed using reference TRBV11-2 and TRBJ2-3, is EAGVAQSPRYKIIEKRQSVAFWCNPISGHATLYWYQQILGQGPKLLIQFQNNGVVDDSQLPKDRFSAERLKGVDSTLKIQPAKLEDSAVYLCASSLNRGGRVGTDTQYFGPGTRLTVL.

This clonotype was observed at least ten times. The chain carries TRBV5-1 and TRBJ1-5, with D possibly being TRBD1 (5 bases). The CDR3 length is 14 residues. V was shortened by 0 bases and J by 6 bases, with 10 bases between the two germline ends. Germline V gives CDR1 SGHRS, CDR2 YFSETQ. The CDR3, as DNA: TGCGCCAGCAGCTTGGAAGGGGTGGCTCAGCCCCAGCATTTT. Amino acid sequence: CASSLEGVAQPQHF.

This clonotype has only a few counts. The CDR3 protein is CASSLSGGATSSYNEQFF. CDR3 DNA sequence: TGTGCCAGCAGCCTCAGCGGGGGGGCCACTAGCTCCTACAATGAGCAGTTCTTC. J is TRBJ2-1 and V is TRBV9; 10 bases align to TRBD2. This CDR3 has 18 amino acids. With V trimmed by 4 bases and J by 0 bases, 10 bases remained unmatched. The germline V gene encodes CDR1 SGDLS and CDR2 YYNGEE.

This clonotype was seen only a few times. J is TRBJ1-3 and V is TRBV11-2, with 8 positions matching TRBD1. Germline assignment: CDR1 SGHAT and CDR2 FQNNGV. V was pared by 0 bases and J by 4 bases, with 8 bases of the junction left unmatched. This CDR3 has 17 amino acids. The CDR3 protein is CASSLEPQGARGNTIYF. For the CDR3, the DNA is TGTGCCAGCAGCTTAGAACCTCAGGGGGCAAGAGGAAACACCATATATTTT.

The CDR3, as DNA: TGTGCCAGCAGTCCCGTTAGAGTCGATACGCAGTATTTT. It translates to CASSPVRVDTQYF. The V gene is TRBV12-3 or TRBV12-4, the J gene TRBJ2-3; D is uncertain. CDR3 size: 13 residues. The V end was cut by 5 bases, the J end by 6 bases, with 12 bases between.

Only a few counts were recorded for this clonotype. The genes are TRBV7-2 and TRBJ2-7; TRBD2 might be the D (6 bases). The V gene lost 1 base and the J gene lost 5 bases, with 6 bases spanning the gap. The germline V gene encodes CDR1 SGHTA and CDR2 FQGNSA. The CDR3 extends over 12 amino acids. The CDR3 coding sequence is TGTGCCAGCAGCTTAGGGAGGGACGAGCAGTACTTC. This sequence encodes CASSLGRDEQYF.

V is TRBV19 and J is TRBJ2-2, with D possibly matching TRBD1 (5 bases). Trimming cost V 5 bases and J 5 bases, with 12 bases left between them. This CDR3 has 14 residues. Germline V CDR1 and CDR2: LNHDA, SQIVND (reference sequence). DNA of the CDR3: TGTGCCAGTAGTGGGCAGGGCGGAACCGGGGAGCTGTTTTTT. This sequence encodes CASSGQGGTGELFF.

The chain employs TRBV5-8 and TRBJ2-4; possible D gene TRBD2, 5 bases. This CDR3 spans 17 amino acids. V lost 0 bases to trimming and J lost 0 bases, with 13 bases between them. Germline CDR1 SGHTS, CDR2 YDEGEE. For the CDR3, the DNA is TGTGCCAGCAGCTTGGAGGTGGCCGGGATAGCCAAAAACATTCAGTACTTC. This encodes CASSLEVAGIAKNIQYF.

The sample holds many counts of this clonotype. The V gene is TRBV19, the J gene TRBJ2-7, with 13 bases matching TRBD2. This CDR3 region has 14 residues. Germline loops: CDR1 LNHDA, CDR2 SQIVND (reference sequence). Unmatched junction bases numbered 2, after V lost 6 bases and J lost 3 bases. The CDR3 is CASRLAGGFYEQYF. CDR3 bases: TGTGCCAGTAGACTAGCGGGGGGGTTCTACGAGCAGTACTTC.

This clonotype has at least ten counts. This chain connects TRBV5-1 to TRBJ1-2, with unresolved D. Trimming took off 1 base at V and 2 bases at J, with 9 bases between the two ends. The CDR3 length is 14 residues. Germline V gene sequence: CDR1 SGHRS, CDR2 YFSETQ. CDR3 region: CASSLTAINYGYTF. CDR3 coding DNA: TGCGCCAGCAGCTTGACAGCCATAAACTATGGCTACACCTTC.

The CDR3 region has the DNA TGTGCCAGCTCCCCGGCGGACGGAGACGGCTCCTACGAGCAGTACGTC. Translated: CASSPADGDGSYEQYV. The chain combines TRBV18 with TRBJ2-7; no clear D gene. The CDR3 covers 16 residues. Germline V gene lookup returns CDR1 KGHSH and CDR2 LQKENI. V was clipped by 6 bases and J by 0 bases, with 18 bases between them.

The chain has TRBV5-1 and TRBJ2-7; tentative D call: TRBD2 (7 bases). CDR1 is SGHRS and CDR2 is YFSETQ in the germline V gene. The CDR3 sequence is 15 residues long. Trimming left V 0 bases short and J 2 bases short, with 12 bases between. Here the CDR3 reads CASSLGGGQTYEQYV. As DNA, the CDR3 is TGCGCCAGCAGCTTGGGGGGGGGACAAACCTACGAGCAGTACGTC.

This chain uses TRBV9 with TRBJ2-7; D is perhaps TRBD2 (6 bases). The CDR3 runs to 14 residues. From germline, CDR1 is SGDLS and CDR2 YYNGEE. The V gene lost 0 bases and the J gene lost 5 bases, with 12 bases spanning the gap. The CDR3 bases are TGTGCCAGCAGCGTAGAATGGGGAGGCGACGAGCAGTACTTC. Protein sequence: CASSVEWGGDEQYF.

This chain connects TRBV6-2 or TRBV6-3 to TRBJ2-3; tentative D call: TRBD2 (7 bases). Germline V gene lookup returns CDR1 MNHEY and CDR2 SVGEGT. The V end was cut by 6 bases, the J end by 2 bases, with 18 bases between. This CDR3 spans 16 amino acids. Written as DNA, the CDR3 is TGTGCCAGCAGCGACCGGGGGGCGTGGGTCACAGATACGCAGTATTTT. Translated, it gives CASSDRGAWVTDTQYF.

This clonotype was picked up a small number of times. CDR3 sequence reads: CASGSSGVNEQFF. The CDR3 bases are TGTGCCAGCGGGAGTAGCGGGGTCAATGAGCAGTTCTTC. V usage is TRBV7-3 and J usage is TRBJ2-1; 8 bases map to TRBD2. Germline values: CDR1 SGHTA, CDR2 FQGTGA. CDR3 length equals 13 residues. The junction had 6 bases not matched to a gene; V was cut back by 8 bases and J by 6 bases. The variable domain in full, completed from reference TRBV7-3 and TRBJ2-1, reads GAGVSQTPSNKVTEKGKYVELRCDPISGHTALYWYRQSLGQGPEFLIYFQGTGAADDSGLPNDRFFAVRPEGSVSTLKIQRTERGDSAVYLCASGSSGVNEQFFGPGTRLTVL.

This clonotype was observed a handful of times. This chain uses TRBV20-1 with TRBJ2-7; D is uncertain. Germline CDR1 reads DFQATT; CDR2 reads SNEGSKA (reference sequence). V lost 2 bases, J lost 1 base, and 15 bases lay in between. The CDR3 has 15 residues. The CDR3 coding sequence is TGCAGTGCTAGATTCCTCAGATCCTATTCCTACGAGCAGTACTTC. Translated: CSARFLRSYSYEQYF.